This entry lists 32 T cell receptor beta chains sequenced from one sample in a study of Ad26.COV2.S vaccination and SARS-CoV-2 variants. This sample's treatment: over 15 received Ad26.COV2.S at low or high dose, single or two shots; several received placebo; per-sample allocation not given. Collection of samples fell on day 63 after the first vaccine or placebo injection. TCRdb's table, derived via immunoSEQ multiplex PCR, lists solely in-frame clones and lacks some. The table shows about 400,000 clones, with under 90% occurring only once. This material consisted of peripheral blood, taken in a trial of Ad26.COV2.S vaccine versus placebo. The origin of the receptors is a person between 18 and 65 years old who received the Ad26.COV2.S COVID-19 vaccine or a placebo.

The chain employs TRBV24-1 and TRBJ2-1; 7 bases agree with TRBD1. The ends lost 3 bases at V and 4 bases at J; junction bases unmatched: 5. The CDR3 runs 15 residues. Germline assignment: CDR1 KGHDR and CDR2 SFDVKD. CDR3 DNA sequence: TGTGCCACCAGTGATCCCTCACAGGGGTACAATGAGCAGTTCTTC. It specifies CATSDPSQGYNEQFF.

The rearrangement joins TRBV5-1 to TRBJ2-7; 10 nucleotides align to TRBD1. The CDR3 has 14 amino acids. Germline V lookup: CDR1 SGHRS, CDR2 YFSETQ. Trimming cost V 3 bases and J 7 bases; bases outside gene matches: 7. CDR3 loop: CASSSGQGFEEQYF. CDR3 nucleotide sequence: TGCGCCAGCAGCTCGGGACAGGGGTTTGAAGAGCAGTACTTC.

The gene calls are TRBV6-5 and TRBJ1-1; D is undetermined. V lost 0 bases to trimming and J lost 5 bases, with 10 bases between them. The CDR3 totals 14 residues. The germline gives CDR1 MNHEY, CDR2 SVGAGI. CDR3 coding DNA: TGTGCCAGCAGTTACTCGGAGTACGGGACTGAAGCTTTCTTT. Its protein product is CASSYSEYGTEAFF.

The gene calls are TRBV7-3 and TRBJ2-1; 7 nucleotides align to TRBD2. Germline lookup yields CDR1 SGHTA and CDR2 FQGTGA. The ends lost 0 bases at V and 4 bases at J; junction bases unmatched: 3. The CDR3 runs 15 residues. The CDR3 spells CASSLTRGSYNEQFF. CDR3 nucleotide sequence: TGTGCCAGCAGCTTAACACGCGGGAGTTACAATGAGCAGTTCTTC.

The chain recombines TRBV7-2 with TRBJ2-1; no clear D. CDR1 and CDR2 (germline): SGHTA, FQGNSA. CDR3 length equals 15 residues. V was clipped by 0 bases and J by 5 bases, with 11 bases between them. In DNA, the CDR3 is TGTGCCAGCAGCTTAGCGAGGTCAAGGAACAATGAGCAGTTCTTC. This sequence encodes CASSLARSRNNEQFF.

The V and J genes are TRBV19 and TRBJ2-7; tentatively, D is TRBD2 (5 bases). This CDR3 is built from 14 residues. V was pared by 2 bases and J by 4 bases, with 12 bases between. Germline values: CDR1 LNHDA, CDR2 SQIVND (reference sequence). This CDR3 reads CASSITRKPYEQYF. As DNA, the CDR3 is TGTGCCAGTAGTATAACTAGAAAACCTTACGAGCAGTACTTC. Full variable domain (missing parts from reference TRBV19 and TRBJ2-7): DGGITQSPKYLFRKEGQNVTLSCEQNLNHDAMYWYRQDPGQGLRLIYYSQIVNDFQKGDIAEGYSVSREKKESFPLTVTSAQKNPTAFYLCASSITRKPYEQYFGPGTRLTVT.

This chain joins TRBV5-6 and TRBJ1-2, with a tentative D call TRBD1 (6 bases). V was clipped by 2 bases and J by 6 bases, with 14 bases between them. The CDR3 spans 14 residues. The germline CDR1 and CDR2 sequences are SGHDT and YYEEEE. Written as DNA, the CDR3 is TGTGCCAGCAGCTTCGACAGGTCGAGGAATGGCTACACCTTC. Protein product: CASSFDRSRNGYTF.

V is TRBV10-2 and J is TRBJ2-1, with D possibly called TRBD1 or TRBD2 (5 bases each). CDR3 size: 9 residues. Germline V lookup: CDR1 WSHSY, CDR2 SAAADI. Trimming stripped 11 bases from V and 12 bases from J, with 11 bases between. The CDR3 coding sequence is TGCGCCGGACTTAGGGGGCAGTTCTTC. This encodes CAGLRGQFF.

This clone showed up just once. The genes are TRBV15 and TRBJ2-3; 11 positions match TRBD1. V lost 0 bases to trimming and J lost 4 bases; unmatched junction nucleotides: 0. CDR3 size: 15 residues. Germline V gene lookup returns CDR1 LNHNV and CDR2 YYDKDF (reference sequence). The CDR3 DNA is TGTGCCACCAGCAGAGAGGGACAGGGGGCAGATACGCAGTATTTT. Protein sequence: CATSREGQGADTQYF.

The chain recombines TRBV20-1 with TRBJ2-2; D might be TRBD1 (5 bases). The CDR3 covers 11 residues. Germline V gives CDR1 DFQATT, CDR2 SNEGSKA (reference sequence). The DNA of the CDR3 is TGCGGGGCTCCTTGGGCCGGGGAGCTGTTTTTT. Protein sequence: CGAPWAGELFF.

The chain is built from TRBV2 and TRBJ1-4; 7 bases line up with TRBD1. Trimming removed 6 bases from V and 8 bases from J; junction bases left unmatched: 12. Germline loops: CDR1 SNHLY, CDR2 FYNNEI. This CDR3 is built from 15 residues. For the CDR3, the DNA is TGTGCCAGCAGGAGACAGGGTGCCGAAGGGGAAAAACTGTTTTTT. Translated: CASRRQGAEGEKLFF.

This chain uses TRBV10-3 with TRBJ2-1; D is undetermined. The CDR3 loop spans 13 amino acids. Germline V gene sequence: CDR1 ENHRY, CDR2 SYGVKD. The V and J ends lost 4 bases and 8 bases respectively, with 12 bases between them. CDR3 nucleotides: TGTGCCATCAGTGGGAACCTTGTCTATGAGCAGTTCTTC. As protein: CAISGNLVYEQFF.

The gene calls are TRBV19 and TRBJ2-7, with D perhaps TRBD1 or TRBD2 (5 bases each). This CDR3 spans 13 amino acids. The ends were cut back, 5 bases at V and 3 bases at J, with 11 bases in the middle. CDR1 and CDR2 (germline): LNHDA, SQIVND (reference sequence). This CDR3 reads CASSPRDGYEQYF. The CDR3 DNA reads TGTGCCAGTAGTCCCCGGGACGGCTACGAGCAGTACTTC.

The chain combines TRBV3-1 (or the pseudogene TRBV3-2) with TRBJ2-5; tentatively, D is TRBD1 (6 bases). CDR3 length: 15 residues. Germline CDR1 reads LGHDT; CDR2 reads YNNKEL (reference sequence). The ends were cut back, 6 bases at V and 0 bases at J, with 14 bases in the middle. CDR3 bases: TGTGCCAGCAGTTCCCGGACAGCCTACCAAGAGACCCAGTACTTC. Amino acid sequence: CASSSRTAYQETQYF.

DNA of the CDR3: TGTGCTAGTGGTCCTGGGGGCCTCACCCTCCACTTT. It specifies CASGPGGLTLHF. This rearrangement joins TRBV12-5 to TRBJ1-6; tentatively, D is TRBD1 (6 bases). Germline CDR1 reads LGHNT; CDR2 reads FRNRAP. V was clipped by 5 bases and J by 14 bases, with 13 bases between them. The CDR3 loop spans 12 amino acids.

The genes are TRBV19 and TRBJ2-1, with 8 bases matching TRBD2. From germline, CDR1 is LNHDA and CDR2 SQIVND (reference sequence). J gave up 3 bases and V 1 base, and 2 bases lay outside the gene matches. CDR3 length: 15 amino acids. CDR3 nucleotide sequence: TGTGCCAGTAGTATAGCGGGAGGGAACTACAATGAGCAGTTCTTC. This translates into CASSIAGGNYNEQFF.

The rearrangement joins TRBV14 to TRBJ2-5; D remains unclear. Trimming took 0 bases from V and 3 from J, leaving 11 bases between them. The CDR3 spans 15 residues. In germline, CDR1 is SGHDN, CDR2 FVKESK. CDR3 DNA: TGTGCCAGCAGCCAAGATAATGACTTGAAAGAGACCCAGTACTTC. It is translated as CASSQDNDLKETQYF.

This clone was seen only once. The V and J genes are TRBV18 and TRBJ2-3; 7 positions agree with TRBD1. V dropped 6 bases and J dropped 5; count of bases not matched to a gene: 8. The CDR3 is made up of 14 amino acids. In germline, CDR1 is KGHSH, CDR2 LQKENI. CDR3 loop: CASSLQGLQDTQYF. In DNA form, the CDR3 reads TGTGCCAGCTCTTTACAGGGGTTGCAAGATACGCAGTATTTT. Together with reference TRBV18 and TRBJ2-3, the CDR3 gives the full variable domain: NAGVMQNPRHLVRRRGQEARLRCSPMKGHSHVYWYRQLPEEGLKFMVYLQKENIIDESGMPKERFSAEFPKEGPSILRIQQVVRGDSAAYFCASSLQGLQDTQYFGPGTRLTVL.

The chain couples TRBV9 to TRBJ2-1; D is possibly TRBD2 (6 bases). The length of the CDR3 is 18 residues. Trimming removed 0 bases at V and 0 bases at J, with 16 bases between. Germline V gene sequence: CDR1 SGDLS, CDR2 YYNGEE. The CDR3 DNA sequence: TGTGCCAGCAGCGTAGGGGGTCTCCGGGGGAGCTCCTACAATGAGCAGTTCTTC. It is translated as CASSVGGLRGSSYNEQFF.

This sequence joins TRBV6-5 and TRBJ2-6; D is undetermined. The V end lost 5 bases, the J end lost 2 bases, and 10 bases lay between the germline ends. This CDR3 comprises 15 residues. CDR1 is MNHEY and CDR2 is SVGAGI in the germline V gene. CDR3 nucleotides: TGTGCCAGCAGTCGGCTAAGCCCTGGGGCCAACGTCCTGACTTTC. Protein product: CASSRLSPGANVLTF.

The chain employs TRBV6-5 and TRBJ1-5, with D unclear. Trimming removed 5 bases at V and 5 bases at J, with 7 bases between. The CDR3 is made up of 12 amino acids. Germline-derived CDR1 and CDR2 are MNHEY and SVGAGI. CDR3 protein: CASSTSHQPQHF. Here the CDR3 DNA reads TGTGCCAGCAGTACCAGCCATCAGCCCCAGCATTTT.

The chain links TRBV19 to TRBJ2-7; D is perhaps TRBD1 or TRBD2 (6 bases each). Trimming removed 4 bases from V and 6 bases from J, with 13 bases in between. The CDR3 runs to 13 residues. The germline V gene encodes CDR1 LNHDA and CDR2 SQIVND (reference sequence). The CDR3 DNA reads TGTGCCAGTAGTAGGACTACAGGGACCGAGCAGTACTTC. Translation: CASSRTTGTEQYF.

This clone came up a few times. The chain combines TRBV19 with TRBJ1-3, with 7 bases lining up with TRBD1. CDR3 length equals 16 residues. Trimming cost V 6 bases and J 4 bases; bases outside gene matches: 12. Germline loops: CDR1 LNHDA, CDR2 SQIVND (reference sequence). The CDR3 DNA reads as TGTGCCAGTAGCCTCTCCACAGGGGTATCAGGAAACACCATATATTTT. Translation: CASSLSTGVSGNTIYF.

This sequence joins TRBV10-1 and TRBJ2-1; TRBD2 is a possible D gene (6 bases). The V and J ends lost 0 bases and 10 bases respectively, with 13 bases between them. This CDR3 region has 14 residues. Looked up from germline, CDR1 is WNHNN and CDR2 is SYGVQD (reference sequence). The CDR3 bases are TGCGCCAGCAGTGAGTCGGGAGGATCCCGAGAGCAGTTCTTC. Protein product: CASSESGGSREQFF.

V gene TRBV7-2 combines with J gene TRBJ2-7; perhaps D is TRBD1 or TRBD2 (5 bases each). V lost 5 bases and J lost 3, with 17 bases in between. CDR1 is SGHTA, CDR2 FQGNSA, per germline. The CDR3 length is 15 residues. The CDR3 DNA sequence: TGTGCCAGCAGCCCGTGGGGCGGGCCGATCTACGAGCAGTACTTC. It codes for CASSPWGGPIYEQYF.

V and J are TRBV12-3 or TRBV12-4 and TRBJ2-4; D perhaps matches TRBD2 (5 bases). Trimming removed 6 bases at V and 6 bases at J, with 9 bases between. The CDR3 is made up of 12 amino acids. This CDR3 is CASRFGGNIQYF. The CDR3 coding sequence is TGTGCCAGCAGATTTGGAGGAAACATTCAGTACTTC.

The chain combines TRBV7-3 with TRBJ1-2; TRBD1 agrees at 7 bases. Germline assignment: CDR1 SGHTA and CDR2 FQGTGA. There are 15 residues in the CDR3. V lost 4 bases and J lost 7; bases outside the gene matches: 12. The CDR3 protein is CASSSRDSGMSGYTF. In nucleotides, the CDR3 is TGTGCCAGCAGCTCCCGGGACAGTGGGATGAGTGGCTACACCTTC.

The CDR3 nucleotides are TGCAGCGTTGAGAGAAACCCCCAAGAGACCCAGTACTTC. Its protein product is CSVERNPQETQYF. This chain uses TRBV29-1 with TRBJ2-5; no clear D. The CDR3 is made up of 13 amino acids. The V and J ends lost 3 bases and 1 base respectively, with 9 bases between them. Germline loops: CDR1 SQVTM, CDR2 ANQGSEA. The entire variable domain, with the rest obtained from reference TRBV29-1 and TRBJ2-5, is as follows: SAVISQKPSRDICQRGTSLTIQCQVDSQVTMMFWYRQQPGQSLTLIATANQGSEATYESGFVIDKFPISRPNLTFSTLTVSNMSPEDSSIYLCSVERNPQETQYFGPGTRLLVL.

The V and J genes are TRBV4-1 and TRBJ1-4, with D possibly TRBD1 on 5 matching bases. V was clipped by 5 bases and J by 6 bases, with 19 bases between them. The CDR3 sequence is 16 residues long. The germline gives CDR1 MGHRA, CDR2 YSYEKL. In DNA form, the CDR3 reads TGCGCCAGCAGCACCATAGGAGGGGCGCGTTATGAAAAACTGTTTTTT. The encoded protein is CASSTIGGARYEKLFF.

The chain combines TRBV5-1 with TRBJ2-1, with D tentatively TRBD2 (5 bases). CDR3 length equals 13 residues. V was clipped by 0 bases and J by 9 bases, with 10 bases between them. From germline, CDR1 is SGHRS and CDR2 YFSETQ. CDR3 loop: CASSLVNGGEQFF. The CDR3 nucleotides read TGCGCCAGCAGCTTGGTGAACGGAGGTGAGCAGTTCTTC.

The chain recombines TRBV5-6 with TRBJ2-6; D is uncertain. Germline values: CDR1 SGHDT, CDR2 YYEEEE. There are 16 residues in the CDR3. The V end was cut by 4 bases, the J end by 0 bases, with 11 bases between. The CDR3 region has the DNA TGTGCCAGCAGCGCAGACGTACACTCTGGGGCCAACGTCCTGACTTTC. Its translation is CASSADVHSGANVLTF.

CDR3 in amino acids: CASSLFPDSYEQYF. CDR3 coding DNA: TGTGCCAGCAGCTTATTTCCAGATTCCTACGAGCAGTACTTC. The rearrangement uses TRBV7-2 and TRBJ2-7; D unclear. Trimming cost V 2 bases and J 1 base, with 9 bases left between them. CDR1 is SGHTA, CDR2 FQGNSA, per germline. The CDR3 is 14 amino acids.